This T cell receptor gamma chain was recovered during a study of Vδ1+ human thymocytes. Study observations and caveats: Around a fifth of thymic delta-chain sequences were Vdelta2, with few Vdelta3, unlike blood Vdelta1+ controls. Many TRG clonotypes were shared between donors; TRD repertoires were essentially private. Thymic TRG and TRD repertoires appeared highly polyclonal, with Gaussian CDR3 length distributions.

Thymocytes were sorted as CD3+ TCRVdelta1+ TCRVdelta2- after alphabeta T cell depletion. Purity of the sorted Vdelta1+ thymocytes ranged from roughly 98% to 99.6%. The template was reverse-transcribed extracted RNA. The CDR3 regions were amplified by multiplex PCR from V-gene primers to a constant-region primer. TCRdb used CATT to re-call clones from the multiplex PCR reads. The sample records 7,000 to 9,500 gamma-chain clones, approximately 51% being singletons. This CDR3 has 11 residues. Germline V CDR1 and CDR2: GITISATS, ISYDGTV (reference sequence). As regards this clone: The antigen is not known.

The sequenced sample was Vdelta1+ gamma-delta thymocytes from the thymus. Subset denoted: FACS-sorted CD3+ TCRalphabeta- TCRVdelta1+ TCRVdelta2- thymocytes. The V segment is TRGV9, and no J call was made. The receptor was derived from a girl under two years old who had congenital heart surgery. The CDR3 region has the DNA TGTGCCTTGTGGGAGGAGGTGATCGAACTCTTT. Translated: CALWEEVIELF.